Listed below are T cell receptor beta chains from one sample, sequenced in a study of blood T cell repertoires in COVID-19. The table came from immunoSEQ multiplex PCR; TCRdb's copy has only in-frame clones and leaves some out. The profile shows roughly 330,000 clones, about 90% of them singletons. Sample: PBMCs or T cells enriched from blood (not recorded which). These receptors were collected from a woman between 25 and 40 years old who had recovered from COVID-19. Each CDR3 is given with its conserved first and last residue. Fields, in order: V gene, D gene, J gene, clone size, CDR3 DNA, CDR3 protein. The D gene is left open where the match is weak. Some rows have no size entry. The others give once, few or many, or a class for an expanded clone.

V: TRBV5-5
D: TRBD1
J: TRBJ2-1
size: .
DNA: TGTGCCAGCAGCTTGGGTCAGGGGGTCTCCTACAATGAGCAGTTCTTC
CDR3: CASSLGQGVSYNEQFF

V: TRBV6-5
D: .
J: TRBJ1-1
size: .
DNA: TGTGCCAGCAGCCAACAGGACCCGAACACTGAAGCTTTCTTT
CDR3: CASSQQDPNTEAFF

V: TRBV7-2
D: .
J: TRBJ2-6
size: .
DNA: TGTGCCAGCAGCCTTCTGGGGGGAACCCCCAACGTCCTGACTTTC
CDR3: CASSLLGGTPNVLTF

V: TRBV6-5
D: .
J: TRBJ1-2
size: few
DNA: TGTGCCAGCAGGGGGGGGGCGCGGGGCTACACCTTC
CDR3: CASRGGARGYTF

V: TRBV12-3/TRBV12-4
D: .
J: TRBJ1-1
size: once
DNA: TGTGCCAGCAGTGCGGCGGGGAACACTGAAGCTTTCTTT
CDR3: CASSAAGNTEAFF

V: TRBV30
D: TRBD1
J: TRBJ2-7
size: .
DNA: TGTGCCTGGAGTATCCGGCGGCCCGGGACAGACTCCTACGAGCAGTACTTC
CDR3: CAWSIRRPGTDSYEQYF

V: TRBV7-2
D: TRBD2
J: TRBJ2-3
size: .
DNA: TGTGCCAGCAGCCCTTCCCTAGCGGGGATCACAGATACGCAGTATTTT
CDR3: CASSPSLAGITDTQYF

V: TRBV18
D: TRBD1
J: TRBJ1-1
size: few
DNA: TGTGCCAGCTCCCTCAGGGGGCGCGACACTGAAGCTTTCTTT
CDR3: CASSLRGRDTEAFF

V: TRBV19
D: .
J: TRBJ1-3
size: .
DNA: TGTGCCTGCAGGGTCCAAGCATCGTCCTCTGGAAACACCATATATTTT
CDR3: CACRVQASSSGNTIYF

V: TRBV7-6
D: TRBD2
J: TRBJ2-7
size: .
DNA: TGTGCCAGCAGCTTAGCAAGCGGGGGGGACTACGAGCAGTACTTC
CDR3: CASSLASGGDYEQYF

V: TRBV6-5
D: .
J: TRBJ1-2
size: once
DNA: TGTGCCAGCAGCACTCAGGGGCCGACGAGCTATGGCTACACCTTC
CDR3: CASSTQGPTSYGYTF

V: TRBV7-9
D: TRBD1
J: TRBJ1-2
size: .
DNA: TGTGCCAGCAGCGGGGGACAGGGTTCCGCCTATGGCTACACCTTC
CDR3: CASSGGQGSAYGYTF

V: TRBV7-8
D: TRBD1
J: TRBJ1-4
size: few
DNA: TGTGCCAGCAGCTTAGGTCGGCAGGGGGGTGAAAAACTGTTTTTT
CDR3: CASSLGRQGGEKLFF

V: TRBV5-8
D: TRBD2
J: TRBJ2-2
size: .
DNA: TGTGCCAGCAGTTATGAACTAGCGGGGCTGAACACCGGGGAGCTGTTTTTT
CDR3: CASSYELAGLNTGELFF

V: TRBV3-1/TRBV3-2
D: TRBD2
J: TRBJ2-1
size: .
DNA: TGTGCCAGCAGCCAAGCGACTAGCGGTGAGCAGTTCTTC
CDR3: CASSQATSGEQFF

V: TRBV7-9
D: TRBD1
J: TRBJ1-6
size: .
DNA: TGTGCCAGCAGTCAAAGACCGGGACAGGCTAATTCACCCCTCCACTTT
CDR3: CASSQRPGQANSPLHF

V: TRBV18
D: TRBD1
J: TRBJ1-1
size: .
DNA: TGTGCCAGCTCACCACGTCAGGGGGCCTACACTGAAGCTTTCTTT
CDR3: CASSPRQGAYTEAFF

V: TRBV7-3
D: .
J: TRBJ2-7
size: .
DNA: TGTGCCAGCAGGGACAGCTCCTACGAGCAGTACTTC
CDR3: CASRDSSYEQYF

V: TRBV5-6
D: .
J: TRBJ1-4
size: few
DNA: TGTGCCAGCAGCTCCCTGGGCGACGGGGGAAATGAAAAACTGTTTTTT
CDR3: CASSSLGDGGNEKLFF

V: TRBV5-1
D: .
J: TRBJ2-1
size: once
DNA: TGCGCCAGCAGCGGGGAGTACAATGAGCAGTTCTTC
CDR3: CASSGEYNEQFF

V: TRBV27
D: .
J: TRBJ2-2
size: .
DNA: TGTGCCAGCAGCCCCAACACAGGGCCCGGGGAGCTGTTTTTT
CDR3: CASSPNTGPGELFF

V: TRBV30
D: .
J: TRBJ1-4
size: .
DNA: TGTGCCTGGAGTGTCTGGACCGGGACACTCAATGAAAAACTGTTTTTT
CDR3: CAWSVWTGTLNEKLFF

V: TRBV15
D: .
J: TRBJ1-5
size: .
DNA: TGTGCCACCAGCAGAGCTCAGGGGCAGGGCGGCAATCAGCCCCAGCATTTT
CDR3: CATSRAQGQGGNQPQHF

V: TRBV5-4
D: TRBD1
J: TRBJ1-2
size: .
DNA: TGTGCCAGCTCACGAAGAGGGGGCGACTATGGCTACACCTTC
CDR3: CASSRRGGDYGYTF

V: TRBV2
D: .
J: TRBJ1-4
size: .
DNA: TGTGCCAGCAGTGAAGGAGGCTATGGGGAAAAACTGTTTTTT
CDR3: CASSEGGYGEKLFF

V: TRBV30
D: .
J: TRBJ1-1
size: .
DNA: TGTGCCTGGAGTGTTTGGGGGGAATTCACTGAAGCTTTCTTT
CDR3: CAWSVWGEFTEAFF

V: TRBV4-2
D: .
J: TRBJ1-2
size: .
DNA: TGTGCCAGCAGCCAAGTGGACGGAGGAATCTATGGCTACACCTTC
CDR3: CASSQVDGGIYGYTF

V: TRBV7-9
D: .
J: TRBJ2-2
size: .
DNA: TGTGCCAGCAGAGGGAGCAACACCGGGGAGCTGTTTTTT
CDR3: CASRGSNTGELFF

V: TRBV9
D: TRBD2
J: TRBJ2-7
size: .
DNA: TGTGCCAGCAGCGTAGGGGCGGGGGAGACCTACGAGCAGTACTTC
CDR3: CASSVGAGETYEQYF

V: TRBV19
D: .
J: TRBJ1-3
size: few
DNA: TGTGCCAGTAGTAGAGCAGGGGTACGCTCTGGAAACACCATATATTTT
CDR3: CASSRAGVRSGNTIYF

V: TRBV5-1
D: TRBD1
J: TRBJ1-6
size: .
DNA: TGCGCCAGCAGCTGGGGGGACAGGGGAATGGCTAATTCACCCCTCCACTTT
CDR3: CASSWGDRGMANSPLHF

V: TRBV4-1
D: .
J: TRBJ1-6
size: .
DNA: TGCGCCAGCAGCCAAGAGGCGGGGCCTTATAATTCACCCCTCCACTTT
CDR3: CASSQEAGPYNSPLHF

V: TRBV27
D: TRBD1
J: TRBJ1-6
size: .
DNA: TGTGCCAGCACCAATCCGGGACAGGGCAATTCACCCCTCCACTTT
CDR3: CASTNPGQGNSPLHF

V: TRBV6-5
D: .
J: TRBJ2-3
size: .
DNA: TGTGCCAGCAGTTACTCGGGCGGGGCCCCGGGGGCGCAGTATTTT
CDR3: CASSYSGGAPGAQYF

V: TRBV9
D: TRBD1
J: TRBJ1-1
size: .
DNA: TGTGCCAGCAGCGTGGGGACAGTGAACACTGAAGCTTTCTTT
CDR3: CASSVGTVNTEAFF

V: TRBV6-5
D: TRBD1
J: TRBJ1-1
size: .
DNA: TGTGCCAGCGAGGGACAGTTGAACACTGAAGCTTTCTTT
CDR3: CASEGQLNTEAFF

V: TRBV19
D: .
J: TRBJ1-2
size: few
DNA: TGTGCCAGTACCCTGAGGGCGGATTTATCTACGGCCGGCTACACCTTC
CDR3: CASTLRADLSTAGYTF

V: TRBV15
D: TRBD2
J: TRBJ2-5
size: .
DNA: TGTGCCACCAGCATAAGTAGCGGGGGCCCACAAGAGACCCAGTACTTC
CDR3: CATSISSGGPQETQYF

V: TRBV10-2
D: .
J: TRBJ1-1
size: .
DNA: TGCGCCAGCAGTGAGTTCAGGGGCCGGGTTGCCACTGAAGCTTTCTTT
CDR3: CASSEFRGRVATEAFF

V: TRBV15
D: TRBD1
J: TRBJ2-2
size: .
DNA: TGTGCCACCAGCCCCCGGACAGGGAACACCGGGGAGCTGTTTTTT
CDR3: CATSPRTGNTGELFF

V: TRBV9
D: TRBD1
J: TRBJ1-5
size: few
DNA: TGTGCCAGCAGCGTAGACCCTCAGGGGGCCTTAGGGCCCCAGCATTTT
CDR3: CASSVDPQGALGPQHF

V: TRBV6-5
D: TRBD1
J: TRBJ2-5
size: .
DNA: TGTGCCAGCAGCCGGGACAGGGTCGGGACCCAGTACTTC
CDR3: CASSRDRVGTQYF

V: TRBV3-1/TRBV3-2
D: TRBD1
J: TRBJ1-4
size: .
DNA: TGTGCCAGCAGCGACAGGGGTGCTAATGAAAAACTGTTTTTT
CDR3: CASSDRGANEKLFF

V: TRBV9
D: .
J: TRBJ2-1
size: .
DNA: TGTGCCAGCGGTAGTGAGCAGTTCTTC
CDR3: CASGSEQFF

V: TRBV7-2
D: TRBD1
J: TRBJ1-2
size: .
DNA: TGTGCCAGCTCCCCTCCGGGACAGAGCTATGGCTACACCTTC
CDR3: CASSPPGQSYGYTF

V: TRBV29-1
D: .
J: TRBJ1-2
size: .
DNA: TGCAGCGTTGAAAGGCAGGACTACTATGGCTACACCTTC
CDR3: CSVERQDYYGYTF

V: TRBV6-5
D: .
J: TRBJ2-7
size: .
DNA: TGTGCCAGCAGATCCGACGACAGGTTGGGGGAGTACTTC
CDR3: CASRSDDRLGEYF